This T cell receptor beta chain is drawn from a study of OX40 agonist ivuxolimab in advanced cancers. On the study more broadly: Partial responses were seen in three patients, one with hepatocellular carcinoma and two with cutaneous melanoma.

Sequencing used immunoSEQ multiplex PCR; TCRdb keeps in-frame clones, though not all of them. The profile shows about 10,000 clones, approximately 79% of them singletons. Whole-study findings and limits: Antigens targeted by the expanded peripheral T cells were not determined.

This CDR3 contains 13 residues. The V and J ends lost 4 bases and 11 bases respectively, with 15 bases between them. Germline lookup yields CDR1 WSHSY and CDR2 SAAADI. Concerning this clone: Its target is not known.

This material consisted of CD4+ or CD8+ T cells sorted from blood, taken in a trial of the OX40 agonist ivuxolimab. The genes are TRBV10-2 and TRBJ1-5; D might be TRBD1 (5 bases). The receptor's source is an adult with an advanced solid tumor such as melanoma, head and neck, liver or kidney cancer. The CDR3: CASSGGTSKTQHF. The DNA for the CDR3 is TGCGCCAGCAGTGGCGGGACCTCCAAGACCCAGCATTTT.